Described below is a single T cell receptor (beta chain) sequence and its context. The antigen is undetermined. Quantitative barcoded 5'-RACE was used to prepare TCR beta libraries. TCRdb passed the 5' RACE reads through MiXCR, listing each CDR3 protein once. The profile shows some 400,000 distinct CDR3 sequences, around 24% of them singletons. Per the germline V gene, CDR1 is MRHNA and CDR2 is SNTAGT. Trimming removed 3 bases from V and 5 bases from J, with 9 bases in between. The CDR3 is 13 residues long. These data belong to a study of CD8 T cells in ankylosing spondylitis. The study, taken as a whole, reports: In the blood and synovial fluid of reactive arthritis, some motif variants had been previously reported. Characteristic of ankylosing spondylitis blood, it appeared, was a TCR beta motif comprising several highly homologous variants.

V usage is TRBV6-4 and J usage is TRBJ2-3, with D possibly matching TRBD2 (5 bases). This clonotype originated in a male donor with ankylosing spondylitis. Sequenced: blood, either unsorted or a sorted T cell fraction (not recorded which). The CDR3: CASSERLLDTQYF. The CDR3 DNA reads TGTGCCAGCAGTGAAAGACTATTAGATACGCAGTATTTT.